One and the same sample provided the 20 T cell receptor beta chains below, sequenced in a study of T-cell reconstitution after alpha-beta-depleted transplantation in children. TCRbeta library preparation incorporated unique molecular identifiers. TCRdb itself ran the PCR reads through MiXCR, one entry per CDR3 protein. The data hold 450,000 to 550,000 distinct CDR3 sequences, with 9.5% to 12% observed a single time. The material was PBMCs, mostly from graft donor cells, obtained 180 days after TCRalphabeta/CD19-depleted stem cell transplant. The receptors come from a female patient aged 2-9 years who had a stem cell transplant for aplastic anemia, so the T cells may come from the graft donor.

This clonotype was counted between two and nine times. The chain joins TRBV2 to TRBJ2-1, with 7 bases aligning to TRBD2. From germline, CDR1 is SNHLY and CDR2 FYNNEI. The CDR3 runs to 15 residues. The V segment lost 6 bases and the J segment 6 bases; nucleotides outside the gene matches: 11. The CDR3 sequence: CASRKLASPLNEQFF. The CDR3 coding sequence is TGTGCCAGCAGAAAACTAGCGAGTCCCCTCAATGAGCAGTTCTTC.

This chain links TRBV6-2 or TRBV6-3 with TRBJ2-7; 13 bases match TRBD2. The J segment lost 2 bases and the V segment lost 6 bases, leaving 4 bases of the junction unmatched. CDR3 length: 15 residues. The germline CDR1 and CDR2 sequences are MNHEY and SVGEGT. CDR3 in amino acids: CASSPGLAGAYEQYV. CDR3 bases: TGTGCCAGCAGCCCAGGACTAGCGGGAGCCTACGAGCAGTACGTC.

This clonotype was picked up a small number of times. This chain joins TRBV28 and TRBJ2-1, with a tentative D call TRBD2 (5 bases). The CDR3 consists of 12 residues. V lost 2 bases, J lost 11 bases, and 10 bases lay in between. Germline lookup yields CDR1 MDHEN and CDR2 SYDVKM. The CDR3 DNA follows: TGTGCCAGCAGTTTAGCTAGCAGAAAGCAGTTCTTC. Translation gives CASSLASRKQFF. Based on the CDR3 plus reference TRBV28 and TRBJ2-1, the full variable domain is DVKVTQSSRYLVKRTGEKVFLECVQDMDHENMFWYRQDPGLGLRLIYFSYDVKMKEKGDIPEGYSVSREKKERFSLILESASTNQTSMYLCASSLASRKQFFGPGTRLTVL.

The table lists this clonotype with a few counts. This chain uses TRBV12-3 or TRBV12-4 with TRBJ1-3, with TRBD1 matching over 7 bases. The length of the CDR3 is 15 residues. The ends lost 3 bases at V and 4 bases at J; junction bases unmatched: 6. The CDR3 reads CASSFGQVSGNTIYF. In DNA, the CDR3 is TGTGCCAGCAGTTTTGGACAGGTTTCGGGAAACACCATATATTTT.

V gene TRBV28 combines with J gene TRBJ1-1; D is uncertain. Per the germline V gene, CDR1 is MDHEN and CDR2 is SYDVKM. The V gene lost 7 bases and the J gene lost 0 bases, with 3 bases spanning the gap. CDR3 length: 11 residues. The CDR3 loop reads CASIMNTEAFF. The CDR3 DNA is TGTGCCAGCATTATGAACACTGAAGCTTTCTTT. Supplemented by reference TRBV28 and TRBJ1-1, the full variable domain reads DVKVTQSSRYLVKRTGEKVFLECVQDMDHENMFWYRQDPGLGLRLIYFSYDVKMKEKGDIPEGYSVSREKKERFSLILESASTNQTSMYLCASIMNTEAFFGQGTRLTVV.

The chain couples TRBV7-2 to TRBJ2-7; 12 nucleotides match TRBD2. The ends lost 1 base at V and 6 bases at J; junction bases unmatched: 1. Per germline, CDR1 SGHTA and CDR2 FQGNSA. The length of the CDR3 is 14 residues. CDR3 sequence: CASSLGLAGAEQYF. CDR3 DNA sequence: TGTGCCAGCAGCTTAGGACTAGCGGGAGCCGAGCAGTACTTC.

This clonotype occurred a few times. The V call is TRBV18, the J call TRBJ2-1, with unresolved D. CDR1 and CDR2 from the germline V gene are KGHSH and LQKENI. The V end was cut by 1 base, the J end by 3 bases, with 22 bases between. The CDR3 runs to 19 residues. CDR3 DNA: TGTGCCAGCTCACCACTATATATGTCTAGTGGAACGCTCTACAATGAGCAGTTCTTC. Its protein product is CASSPLYMSSGTLYNEQFF.

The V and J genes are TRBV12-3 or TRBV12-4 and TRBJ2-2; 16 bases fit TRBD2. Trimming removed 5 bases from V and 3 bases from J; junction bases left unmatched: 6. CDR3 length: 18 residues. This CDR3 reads CASSPGTSGRVDTGELFF. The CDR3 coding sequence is TGTGCCAGCAGTCCTGGGACTAGCGGGAGGGTGGACACCGGGGAGCTGTTTTTT.

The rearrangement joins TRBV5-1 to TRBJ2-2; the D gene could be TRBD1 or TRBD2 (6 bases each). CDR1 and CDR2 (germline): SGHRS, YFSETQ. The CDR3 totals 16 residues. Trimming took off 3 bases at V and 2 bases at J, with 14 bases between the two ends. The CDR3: CASSWTGAHNTGELFF. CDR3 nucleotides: TGCGCCAGCAGCTGGACGGGGGCCCACAACACCGGGGAGCTGTTTTTT.

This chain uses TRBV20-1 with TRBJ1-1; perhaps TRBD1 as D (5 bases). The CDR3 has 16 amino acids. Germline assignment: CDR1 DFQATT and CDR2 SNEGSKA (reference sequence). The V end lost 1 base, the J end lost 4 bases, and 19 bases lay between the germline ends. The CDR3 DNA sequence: TGCAGTGCTAGAGTGGGGGGGAAGAAGGCAGTCACTGAAGCTTTCTTT. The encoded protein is CSARVGGKKAVTEAFF.

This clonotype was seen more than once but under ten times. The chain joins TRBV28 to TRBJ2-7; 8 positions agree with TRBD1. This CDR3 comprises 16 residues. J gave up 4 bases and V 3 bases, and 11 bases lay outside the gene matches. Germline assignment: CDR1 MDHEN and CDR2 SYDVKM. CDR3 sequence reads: CASSFVGQVGAYEQYF. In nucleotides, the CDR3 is TGTGCCAGCAGTTTCGTGGGACAGGTGGGCGCGTACGAGCAGTACTTC.

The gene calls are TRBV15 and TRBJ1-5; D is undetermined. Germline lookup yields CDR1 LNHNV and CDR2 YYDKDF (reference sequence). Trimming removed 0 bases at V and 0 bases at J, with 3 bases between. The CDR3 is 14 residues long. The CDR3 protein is CATSRDDSNQPQHF. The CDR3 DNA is TGTGCCACCAGCAGAGACGATAGCAATCAGCCCCAGCATTTT.

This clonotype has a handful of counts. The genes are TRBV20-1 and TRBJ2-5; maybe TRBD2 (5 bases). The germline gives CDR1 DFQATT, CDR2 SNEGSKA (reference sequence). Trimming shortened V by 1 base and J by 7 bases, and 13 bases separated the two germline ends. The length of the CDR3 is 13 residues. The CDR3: CSARGLADGTQYF. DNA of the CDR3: TGCAGTGCTAGAGGGCTAGCAGATGGGACCCAGTACTTC.

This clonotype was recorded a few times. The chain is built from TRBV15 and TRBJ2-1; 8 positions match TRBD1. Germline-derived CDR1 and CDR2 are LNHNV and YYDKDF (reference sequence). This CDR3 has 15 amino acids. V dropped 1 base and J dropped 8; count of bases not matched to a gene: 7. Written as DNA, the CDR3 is TGTGCCACCAGCAGAGGGCAGGGGGCTGGAGATGAGCAGTTCTTC. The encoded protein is CATSRGQGAGDEQFF.

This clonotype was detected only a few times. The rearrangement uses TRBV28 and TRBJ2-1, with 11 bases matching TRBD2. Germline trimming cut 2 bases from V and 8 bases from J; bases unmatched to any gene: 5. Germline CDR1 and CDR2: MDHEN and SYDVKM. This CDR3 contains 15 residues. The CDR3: CASSLELAGDYEQFF. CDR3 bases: TGTGCCAGCAGTTTAGAACTAGCGGGAGACTATGAGCAGTTCTTC.

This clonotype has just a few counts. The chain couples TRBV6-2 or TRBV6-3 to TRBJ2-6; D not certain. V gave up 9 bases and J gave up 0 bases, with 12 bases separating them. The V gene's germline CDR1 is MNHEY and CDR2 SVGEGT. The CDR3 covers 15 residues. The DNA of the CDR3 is TGTGCCAGTCTAGACGGGTTCTCTGGGGCCAACGTCCTGACTTTC. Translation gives CASLDGFSGANVLTF.

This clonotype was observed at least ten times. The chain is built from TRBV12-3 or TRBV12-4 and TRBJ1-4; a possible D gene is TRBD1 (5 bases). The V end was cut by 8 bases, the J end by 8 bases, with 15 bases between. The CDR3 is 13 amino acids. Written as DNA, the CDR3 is TGTGCCAGCCGCTCCAGGGCCCCGGAAAAACTGTTTTTT. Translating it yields CASRSRAPEKLFF.

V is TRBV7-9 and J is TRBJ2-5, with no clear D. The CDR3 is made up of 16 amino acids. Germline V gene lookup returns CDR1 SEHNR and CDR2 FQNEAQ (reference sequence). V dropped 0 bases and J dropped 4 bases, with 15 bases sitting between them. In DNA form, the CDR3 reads TGTGCCAGCAGCTTAGCAGGCTCTGTAGGACCAGAGACCCAGTACTTC. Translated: CASSLAGSVGPETQYF.

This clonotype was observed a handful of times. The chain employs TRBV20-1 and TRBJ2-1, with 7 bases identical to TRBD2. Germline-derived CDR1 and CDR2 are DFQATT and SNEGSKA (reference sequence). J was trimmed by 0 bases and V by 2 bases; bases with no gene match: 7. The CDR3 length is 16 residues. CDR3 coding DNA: TGCAGTGCTAGAAGTCCAGCGGGGCACTCCTACAATGAGCAGTTCTTC. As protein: CSARSPAGHSYNEQFF.

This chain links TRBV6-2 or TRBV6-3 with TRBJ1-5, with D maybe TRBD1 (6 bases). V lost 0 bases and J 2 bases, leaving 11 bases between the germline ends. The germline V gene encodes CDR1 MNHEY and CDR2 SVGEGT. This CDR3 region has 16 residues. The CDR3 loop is CASSYSFSGGNQPQHF. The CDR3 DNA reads TGTGCCAGCAGTTACTCCTTTTCAGGGGGCAATCAGCCCCAGCATTTT.